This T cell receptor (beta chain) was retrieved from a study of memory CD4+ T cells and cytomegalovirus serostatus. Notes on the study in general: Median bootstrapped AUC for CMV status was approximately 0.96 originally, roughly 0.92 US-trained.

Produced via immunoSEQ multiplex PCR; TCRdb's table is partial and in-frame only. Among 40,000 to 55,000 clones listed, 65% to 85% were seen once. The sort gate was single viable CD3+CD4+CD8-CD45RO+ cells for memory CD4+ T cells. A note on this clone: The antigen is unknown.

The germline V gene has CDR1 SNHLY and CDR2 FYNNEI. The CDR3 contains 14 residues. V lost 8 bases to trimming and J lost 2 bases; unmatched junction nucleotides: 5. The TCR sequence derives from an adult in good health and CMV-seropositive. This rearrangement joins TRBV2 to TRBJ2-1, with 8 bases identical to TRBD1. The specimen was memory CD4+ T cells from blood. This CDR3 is CASLTGATYNEQFF. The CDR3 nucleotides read TGTGCCAGCCTGACAGGGGCCACCTACAATGAGCAGTTCTTC.